Sequencing of this T cell receptor beta chain was carried out in a study of identical twins' blood T cells. Each CDR3 protein is one row after TCRdb ran MiXCR on the 5' RACE reads. Counted here are a few hundred thousand distinct CDR3 sequences, over 25% occurring once; the ten biggest clones make up about 6.1%. Three pairs of healthy female monozygous twins were the donors. CDR3 size: 14 residues. The V gene lost 6 bases and the J gene lost 8 bases, with 17 bases spanning the gap. The germline CDR1 and CDR2 sequences are SGHRS and YFSETQ. There are a few counts of this clonotype. Its target is unknown. Study-wide points: Shared CDR3 clonotype counts between two donors mainly tracked the product of their cloneset sizes, twins included. Even for out-of-frame TCRbeta, twins reportedly shared V gene usage much more than unrelated donors. Top TCRbeta clonotypes were shared more with twin than unrelated donors.

The sequence was collected from a woman aged 18 to 55 in good health. The source material was PBMCs. The V gene is TRBV5-1, the J gene TRBJ1-4, with a tentative D call TRBD1 (6 bases). The CDR3: CASNPGQKGEKLFF. The DNA for the CDR3 is TGCGCCAGCAACCCGGGACAAAAGGGCGAAAAACTGTTTTTT.